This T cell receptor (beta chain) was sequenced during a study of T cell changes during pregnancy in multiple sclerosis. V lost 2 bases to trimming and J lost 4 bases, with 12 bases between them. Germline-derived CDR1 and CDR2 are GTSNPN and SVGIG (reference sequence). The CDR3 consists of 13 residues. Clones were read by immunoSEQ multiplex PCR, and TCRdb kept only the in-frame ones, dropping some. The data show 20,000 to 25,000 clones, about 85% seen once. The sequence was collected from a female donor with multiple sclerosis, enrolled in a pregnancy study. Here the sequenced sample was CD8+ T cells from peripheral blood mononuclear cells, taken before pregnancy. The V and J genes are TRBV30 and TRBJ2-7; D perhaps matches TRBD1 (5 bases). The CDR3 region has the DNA TGTGCCTGGAGTCAGGGATCCCATTACGAGCAGTACTTC. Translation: CAWSQGSHYEQYF.